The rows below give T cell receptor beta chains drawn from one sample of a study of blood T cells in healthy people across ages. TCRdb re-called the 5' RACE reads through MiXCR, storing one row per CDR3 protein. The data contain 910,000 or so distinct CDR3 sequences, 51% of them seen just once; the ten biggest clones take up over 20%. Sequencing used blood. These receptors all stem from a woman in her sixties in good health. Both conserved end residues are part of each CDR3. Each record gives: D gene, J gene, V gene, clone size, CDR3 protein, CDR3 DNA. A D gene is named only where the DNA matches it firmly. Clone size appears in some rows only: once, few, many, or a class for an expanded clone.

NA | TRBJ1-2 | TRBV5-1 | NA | CASSLVQEADYGYTF | TGCGCCAGCAGCTTGGTCCAGGAGGCAGACTATGGCTACACCTTC
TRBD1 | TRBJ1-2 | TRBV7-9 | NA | CASTFEGQGYYGYTF | TGTGCCAGCACCTTTGAGGGACAGGGGTACTATGGCTACACCTTC
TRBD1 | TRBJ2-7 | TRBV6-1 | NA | CASSEWGQGTYEQYF | TGTGCCAGCAGTGAGTGGGGACAGGGGACCTACGAGCAGTACTTC
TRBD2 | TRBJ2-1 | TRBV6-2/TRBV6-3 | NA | CASKGGGFSYNEQFF | TGTGCCAGCAAGGGCGGGGGGTTCTCCTACAATGAGCAGTTCTTC
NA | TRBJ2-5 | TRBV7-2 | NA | CASSKSSAQETQYF | TGTGCCAGCAGCAAAAGCAGCGCCCAAGAGACCCAGTACTTC
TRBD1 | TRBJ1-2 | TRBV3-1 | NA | CASSLRTGFIYGYTF | TGTGCCAGCAGCCTTAGGACAGGGTTCATCTATGGCTACACCTTC
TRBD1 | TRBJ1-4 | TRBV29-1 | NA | CSVYLTGGNEKLFF | TGCAGCGTTTACTTAACAGGGGGCAATGAAAAACTGTTTTTT
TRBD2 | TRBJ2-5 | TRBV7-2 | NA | CASSTRLAGGRETQYF | TGTGCCAGCAGCACCCGACTAGCGGGGGGGCGAGAGACCCAGTACTTC
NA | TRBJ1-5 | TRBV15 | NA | CATSSPRSYSNQPQHF | TGTGCCACCAGCAGCCCCAGGAGTTATAGCAATCAGCCCCAGCATTTT
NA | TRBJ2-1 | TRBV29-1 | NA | CSGDTNNEQFF | TGCAGCGGGGACACAAACAATGAGCAGTTCTTC
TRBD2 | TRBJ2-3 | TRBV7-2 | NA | CASSFAIPGLAGVRTDTQYF | TGTGCCAGCAGTTTCGCCATCCCGGGACTAGCGGGAGTTCGCACAGATACGCAGTATTTT
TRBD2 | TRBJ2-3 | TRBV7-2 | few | CASSMGLGSTDTQYF | TGTGCCAGCAGCATGGGACTAGGGAGCACAGATACGCAGTATTTT
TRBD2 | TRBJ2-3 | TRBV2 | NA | CASSELAGSDTQYF | TGTGCCAGCAGTGAACTAGCGGGTTCAGATACGCAGTATTTT
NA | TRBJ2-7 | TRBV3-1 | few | CASSHFSGSYEQYF | TGTGCCAGCAGCCACTTTAGCGGCTCCTACGAGCAGTACTTC
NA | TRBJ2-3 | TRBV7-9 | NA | CASSTLPTQYF | TGTGCCAGCAGTACCTTACCTACGCAGTATTTT
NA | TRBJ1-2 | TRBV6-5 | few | CASRETRTVRRGYTF | TGTGCCAGCAGAGAAACTCGTACGGTGCGGCGTGGCTACACCTTC
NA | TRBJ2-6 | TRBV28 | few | CASGLPGHVLGANVLTF | TGTGCCAGCGGCCTACCGGGACACGTCCTAGGGGCCAACGTCCTGACTTTC
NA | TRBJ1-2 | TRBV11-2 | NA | CASSFTPKDNYNYGYTF | TGTGCCAGCAGCTTTACCCCCAAGGACAACTATAACTATGGCTACACCTTC
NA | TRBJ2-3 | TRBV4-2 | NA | CASSRQPTDTQYF | TGTGCCAGCAGCCGACAACCCACAGATACGCAGTATTTT
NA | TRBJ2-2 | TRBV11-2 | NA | CAGSPNLVTNTGELFF | TGTGCCGGCAGCCCCAATTTGGTCACGAACACCGGGGAGCTGTTTTTT
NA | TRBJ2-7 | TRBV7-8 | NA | CASSPGHILYYEQYF | TGTGCCAGCAGCCCCGGACACATCCTCTACTACGAGCAGTACTTC
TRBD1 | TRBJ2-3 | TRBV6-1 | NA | CAIRDRGRDTQYF | TGTGCCATCCGGGACAGGGGGCGGGATACGCAGTATTTT
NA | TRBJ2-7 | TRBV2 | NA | CASSEGANYEQYF | TGTGCCAGCAGTGAGGGCGCGAACTACGAGCAGTACTTC
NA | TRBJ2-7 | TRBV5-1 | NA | CASKSRTAGQEQYF | TGCGCCAGCAAAAGTCGGACTGCGGGCCAGGAGCAGTACTTC
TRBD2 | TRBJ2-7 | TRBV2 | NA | CASSEAKGLATSCNEQYF | TGTGCCAGCAGTGAAGCGAAGGGACTAGCGACCTCCTGCAATGAGCAGTACTTC
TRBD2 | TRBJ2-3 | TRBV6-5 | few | CASSYLVAGADTQYF | TGTGCCAGCAGTTATCTCGTTGCGGGAGCAGATACGCAGTATTTT
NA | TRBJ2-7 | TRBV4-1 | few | CASSQDDGRDPYEQYF | TGCGCCAGCAGCCAAGATGACGGGAGAGACCCCTACGAGCAGTACTTC
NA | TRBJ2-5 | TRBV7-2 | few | CASSLAPRAVGNQETQYF | TGTGCCAGCAGCTTAGCCCCTAGGGCGGTGGGAAATCAAGAGACCCAGTACTTC
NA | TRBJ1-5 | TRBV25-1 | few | CARPNGAGTSEGNQPQHF | TGTGCCAGACCTAACGGGGCAGGGACTTCGGAGGGAAATCAGCCCCAGCATTTT
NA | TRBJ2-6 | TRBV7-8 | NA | CASSFRGYSGANVLTF | TGTGCCAGCAGCTTCCGGGGCTACTCTGGGGCCAACGTCCTGACTTTC
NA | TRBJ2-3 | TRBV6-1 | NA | CASKPPVDTQYF | TGTGCCAGCAAGCCCCCAGTGGATACGCAGTATTTT
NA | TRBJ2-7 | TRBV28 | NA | CASSPTHQGGEQYF | TGTGCCAGCAGCCCAACGCATCAGGGAGGCGAGCAGTACTTC
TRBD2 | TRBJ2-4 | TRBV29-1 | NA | CSVEGGDLAKNIQYF | TGCAGCGTTGAGGGGGGGGACTTAGCCAAAAACATTCAGTACTTC
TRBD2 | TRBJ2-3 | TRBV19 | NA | CAGSRGPTSGAITDTQYF | TGTGCCGGTAGTAGAGGCCCTACTAGCGGGGCTATCACAGATACGCAGTATTTT
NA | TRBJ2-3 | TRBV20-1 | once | CSARDQGTPSTDTQYF | TGCAGTGCTAGAGATCAGGGGACACCTAGCACAGATACGCAGTATTTT
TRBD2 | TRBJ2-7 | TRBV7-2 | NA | CASSPPKGGPNFYEQYF | TGTGCCAGCAGCCCGCCAAAGGGAGGGCCTAACTTCTACGAGCAGTACTTC
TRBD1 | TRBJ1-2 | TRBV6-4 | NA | CASSDLPGQGYGYTF | TGTGCCAGCAGTGACCTTCCGGGACAGGGCTATGGCTACACCTTC
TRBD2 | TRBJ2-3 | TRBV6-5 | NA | CASSYSSSGTDWYF | TGTGCCAGCAGTTACTCTTCTAGCGGGACTGATTGGTATTTT
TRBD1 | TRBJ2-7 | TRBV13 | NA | CAASLRDRGPYEQYF | TGTGCCGCCAGCTTAAGAGACAGGGGTCCCTACGAGCAGTACTTC
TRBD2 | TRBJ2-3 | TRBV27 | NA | CASSLESRTSGRDAQYF | TGTGCCAGCAGTTTAGAGAGCCGGACTAGCGGGAGGGATGCGCAGTATTTT
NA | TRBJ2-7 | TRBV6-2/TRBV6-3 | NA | CASSERLGGLWDEQYF | TGTGCCAGCAGCGAAAGACTAGGAGGGCTTTGGGACGAGCAGTACTTC
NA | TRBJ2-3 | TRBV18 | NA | CASSPNHDTQYF | TGTGCCAGCTCACCAAACCACGATACGCAGTATTTT
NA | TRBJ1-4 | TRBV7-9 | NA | CASSLQETNEKLFF | TGTGCCAGCAGCTTGCAGGAGACTAATGAAAAACTGTTTTTT
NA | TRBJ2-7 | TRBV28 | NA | CASTWDQRRGEQYF | TGTGCCAGCACCTGGGACCAACGCCGGGGCGAGCAGTACTTC
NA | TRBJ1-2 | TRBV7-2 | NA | CASSLRSRQVYGYTF | TGTGCCAGCAGCTTAAGAAGTAGACAGGTCTATGGCTACACCTTC
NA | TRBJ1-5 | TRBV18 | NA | CASLGSNRRNQPQHF | TGTGCCAGCCTAGGGTCTAACAGGAGAAATCAGCCCCAGCATTTT
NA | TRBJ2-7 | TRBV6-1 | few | CASSDTAFAYEQYF | TGTGCCAGCAGCGACACGGCTTTTGCCTACGAGCAGTACTTC
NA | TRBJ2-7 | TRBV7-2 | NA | CASSLIRGRNPYEQYF | TGTGCCAGCAGCTTAATTCGTGGCAGGAACCCCTACGAGCAGTACTTC
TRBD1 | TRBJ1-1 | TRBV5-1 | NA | CASSPDRMDTEAFF | TGCGCCAGCAGCCCGGACAGGATGGACACTGAAGCTTTCTTT
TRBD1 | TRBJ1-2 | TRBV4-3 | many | CASSQSRGSRGGYTF | TGCGCCAGCAGCCAAAGCAGGGGGTCGAGAGGGGGCTACACCTTC
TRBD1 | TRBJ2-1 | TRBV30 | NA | CAWRGGQGKGYNEQFF | TGTGCCTGGAGGGGGGGACAGGGAAAGGGCTACAATGAGCAGTTCTTC
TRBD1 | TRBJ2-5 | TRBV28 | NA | CASFQQGASDAGETQYF | TGTGCCAGCTTCCAACAGGGGGCATCGGATGCAGGAGAGACCCAGTACTTC
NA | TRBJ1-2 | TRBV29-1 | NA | CSVDGGSANYGYTF | TGCAGCGTTGATGGGGGATCAGCTAACTATGGCTACACCTTC
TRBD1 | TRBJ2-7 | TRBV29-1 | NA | CSVGTDSSYEQYF | TGCAGCGTCGGGACAGATAGCTCCTACGAGCAGTACTTC
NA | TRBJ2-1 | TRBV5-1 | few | CASSPGTPPGEQFF | TGCGCCAGCAGCCCCGGGACACCCCCGGGTGAGCAGTTCTTC
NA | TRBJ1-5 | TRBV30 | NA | CVWSVTGGLQPQHF | TGTGTCTGGAGTGTAACGGGGGGCTTGCAGCCCCAGCATTTT
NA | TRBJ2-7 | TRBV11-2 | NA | CASSLTGGNYKQYF | TGTGCCAGCAGCTTAACCGGGGGCAATTACAAGCAGTACTTC